Shown below are 14 T cell receptor beta chains from a single sample sequenced in a study of vaccination effects on CD4 cells after COVID-19. Method: immunoSEQ multiplex PCR; TCRdb's copy keeps in-frame clones and lacks some. In the table there are 40,000 to 50,000 clones, under 70% of which are singletons. These receptors' antigens are unknown. Antigen-specific CD4+ T cell clonotypes were called by their expansion after viral peptide-pool culture in ViraFEST. CD4+ T cell isolation took place after 10 days of culture. Vaccinees lacked prior SARS-CoV-2 infection and tested negative for nucleocapsid antibodies. This sample comprised CD4+ T cells from PBMCs cultured with HCoV-OC43 spike peptides, obtained before COVID-19 vaccination. Described subset: HCoV-OC43 spike overlapping peptide pool stimulation. These receptors were taken from a human donor who received a COVID-19 vaccine.

The chain is built from TRBV20-1 and TRBJ1-2; D is ambiguous. CDR1 and CDR2 from the germline V gene are DFQATT and SNEGSKA (reference sequence). The germline V and J ends were trimmed by 0 bases and 13 bases, with 9 bases remaining between them. The length of the CDR3 is 10 residues. The CDR3 is CSARDEGCTF. CDR3 bases: TGCAGTGCTAGAGATGAGGGTTGCACCTTC.

The count of this clone is one. V usage is TRBV20-1 and J usage is TRBJ2-7; no firm D call. V lost 2 bases and J lost 7, with 9 bases in between. Germline V gene lookup returns CDR1 DFQATT and CDR2 SNEGSKA (reference sequence). The CDR3 sequence is 11 residues long. This CDR3 reads CSARTRREQYF. The CDR3 nucleotides are TGCAGTGCTAGAACCCGGCGAGAGCAGTACTTC.

This chain links TRBV30 with TRBJ2-7; D not resolved. Per the germline V gene, CDR1 is GTSNPN and CDR2 is SVGIG (reference sequence). Deletions cut 2 bases from V and 2 bases from J, with 13 bases between. This CDR3 has 14 residues. CDR3 nucleotide sequence: TGTGCCTGGAGTCCAGCAGGATTACCCTACGAGCAGTACTTC. This translates into CAWSPAGLPYEQYF.

The V gene is TRBV2, the J gene TRBJ1-1; tentative D call: TRBD1 (6 bases). Germline CDR1 and CDR2: SNHLY and FYNNEI. The CDR3 runs to 12 residues. Trimming stripped 2 bases from V and 7 bases from J, with 8 bases between. The CDR3 DNA sequence: TGTGCCAGCAGTGAAAGGGGGGATGAAGCTTTCTTT. This sequence encodes CASSERGDEAFF.

The chain carries TRBV5-5 and TRBJ2-3, with 14 bases aligning to TRBD2. V lost 0 bases, J lost 4 bases, and 7 bases stayed unmatched. The CDR3 covers 18 residues. Germline values: CDR1 SGHKS, CDR2 YYEKEE (reference sequence). As DNA, the CDR3 is TGTGCCAGCAGCTTGGCCGTTGGGACTAGCGGGAGAGCAGATACGCAGTATTTT. It translates to CASSLAVGTSGRADTQYF.

This sequence joins TRBV9 and TRBJ2-1; a weak D match, TRBD2 (6 bases). CDR1 SGDLS and CDR2 YYNGEE come from the germline V gene. CDR3 size: 16 residues. V lost 4 bases to trimming and J lost 0 bases, with 14 bases between them. The CDR3 sequence: CASSLGGDYSYNEQFF. The CDR3, as DNA: TGTGCCAGCAGCCTGGGAGGCGATTACTCCTACAATGAGCAGTTCTTC.

The chain joins TRBV7-2 to TRBJ1-2; 8 bases line up with TRBD1. The CDR3 consists of 13 residues. The V gene end was trimmed by 4 bases and the J gene end by 8 bases; junction bases not matched to a gene: 6. Per the germline V gene, CDR1 is SGHTA and CDR2 is FQGNSA. CDR3 in DNA: TGTGCCAGCAGCTCGCAGGGGGCGCGGGGCTACACCTTC. It codes for CASSSQGARGYTF.

J is TRBJ2-2 and V is TRBV4-2, with TRBD2 identical over 7 bases. Trimming at V came to 1 base and at J to 1 base, leaving 9 bases not matched to a gene. CDR3 length: 18 residues. Germline V gene data show CDR1 as LGHNA and CDR2 as YNFKEQ. The CDR3 nucleotides read TGTGCCAGCAGCCAAGCTTCGGGAGGCAGCAAGAACACCGGGGAGCTGTTTTTT. This encodes CASSQASGGSKNTGELFF.

The table lists this clone with a few counts. The CDR3 DNA reads TGTGCCAGCAGCTTCAGGACTAGCGGGGGGGCCGGGTTCTTC. This gives the protein CASSFRTSGGAGFF. The rearrangement uses TRBV11-2 and TRBJ2-1, with 15 bases fitting TRBD2. The junction had 6 bases not matched to a gene; V was cut back by 3 bases and J by 15 bases. This CDR3 contains 14 residues. Germline assignment: CDR1 SGHAT and CDR2 FQNNGV.

J is TRBJ2-1 and V is TRBV5-6; the D gene is possibly TRBD1 (5 bases). Germline CDR1 SGHDT, CDR2 YYEEEE. V gave up 2 bases and J gave up 6 bases, with 15 bases separating them. The CDR3 runs to 15 residues. The CDR3 here is CASSFAQGHVNEQFF. As DNA, the CDR3 is TGTGCCAGCAGCTTTGCTCAGGGTCATGTCAATGAGCAGTTCTTC.

The chain uses TRBV5-6 and TRBJ2-3; D uncertain. CDR1 is SGHDT and CDR2 is YYEEEE in the germline V gene. The length of the CDR3 is 13 residues. V was cut by 4 bases and J by 4 bases, with 10 bases left in between. The CDR3 loop reads CASSVQISDTQYF. The CDR3 nucleotides read TGTGCCAGCAGCGTCCAGATTTCAGATACGCAGTATTTT.

This clone was recorded only once. The chain uses TRBV7-9 and TRBJ2-5; TRBD2 agrees at 12 bases. The CDR3 sequence is 15 residues long. The germline gives CDR1 SEHNR, CDR2 FQNEAQ (reference sequence). Trimming cost V 1 base and J 4 bases; bases outside gene matches: 1. DNA for the CDR3: TGTGCCAGCAGCTTAGGACTAGCGGGAGCAGAGACCCAGTACTTC. It encodes CASSLGLAGAETQYF.

The V gene is TRBV5-1, the J gene TRBJ1-1; D is possibly TRBD1 (6 bases). Trimming took 1 base from V and 7 from J, leaving 11 bases between them. This CDR3 is built from 13 residues. Germline CDR1 reads SGHRS; CDR2 reads YFSETQ. The CDR3 region is CASSLPDRIEAFF. CDR3 nucleotides: TGCGCCAGCAGCTTGCCTGACAGGATTGAAGCTTTCTTT. Variable domain in full (rest from reference TRBV5-1 and TRBJ1-1): KAGVTQTPRYLIKTRGQQVTLSCSPISGHRSVSWYQQTPGQGLQFLFEYFSETQRNKGNFPGRFSGRQFSNSRSEMNVSTLELGDSALYLCASSLPDRIEAFFGQGTRLTVV.

The rearrangement links TRBV3-1 (or the pseudogene TRBV3-2) to TRBJ2-1; 8 nucleotides line up with TRBD2. The V gene's germline CDR1 is LGHDT and CDR2 YNNKEL (reference sequence). V dropped 4 bases and J dropped 2; count of bases not matched to a gene: 4. This CDR3 has 15 amino acids. CDR3 sequence (DNA): TGTGCCAGCAGCCCGACTAGCGAGGCCTACAATGAGCAGTTCTTC. It codes for CASSPTSEAYNEQFF.